Given below is one T cell receptor beta chain in context. This sample was taken from a study of blood T cell repertoires in COVID-19. J lost 5 bases, V lost 1 base, and 10 bases had no gene match. CDR1 and CDR2 from the germline V gene are MNHEY and SVGAGI. The CDR3 runs to 16 residues. Clones were sequenced by immunoSEQ multiplex PCR, and TCRdb holds only the in-frame ones, with some missing. The data contain approximately 300,000 clones, 70% to 90% of them seen just once; the ten biggest clones take up 3.5% to 5.5%. Each participant's cohort was designated according to participant-reported clinical history.

The chain couples TRBV6-5 to TRBJ2-5; 7 nucleotides agree with TRBD2. The receptor was derived from a woman in her twenties or thirties who had recovered from COVID-19. Input material: PBMCs or T cells enriched from blood (not recorded which). CDR3 region: CASSYWGGLFMETQYF. DNA for the CDR3: TGTGCCAGCAGTTACTGGGGGGGATTGTTCATGGAGACCCAGTACTTC.